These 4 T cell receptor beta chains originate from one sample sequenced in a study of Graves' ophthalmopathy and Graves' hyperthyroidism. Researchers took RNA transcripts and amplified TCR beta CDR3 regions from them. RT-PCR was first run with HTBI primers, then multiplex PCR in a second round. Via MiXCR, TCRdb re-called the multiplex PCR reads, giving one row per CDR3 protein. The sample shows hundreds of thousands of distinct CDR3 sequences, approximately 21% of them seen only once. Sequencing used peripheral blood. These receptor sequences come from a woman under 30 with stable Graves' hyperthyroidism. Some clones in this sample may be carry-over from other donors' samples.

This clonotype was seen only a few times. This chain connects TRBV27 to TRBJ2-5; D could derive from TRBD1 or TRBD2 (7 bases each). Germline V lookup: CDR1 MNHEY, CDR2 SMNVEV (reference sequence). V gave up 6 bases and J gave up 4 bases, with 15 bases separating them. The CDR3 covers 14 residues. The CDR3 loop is CASRNGRGGETQYF. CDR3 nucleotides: TGTGCCAGCAGGAACGGCAGGGGGGGAGAGACCCAGTACTTC.

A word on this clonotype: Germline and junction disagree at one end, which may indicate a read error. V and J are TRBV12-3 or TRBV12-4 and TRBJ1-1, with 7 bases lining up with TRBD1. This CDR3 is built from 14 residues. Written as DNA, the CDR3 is TGTGCCAGCAGCCCTGACAGGGAGAACGCTGAAGCTTTCTTT. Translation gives CASSPDRENAEAFF.

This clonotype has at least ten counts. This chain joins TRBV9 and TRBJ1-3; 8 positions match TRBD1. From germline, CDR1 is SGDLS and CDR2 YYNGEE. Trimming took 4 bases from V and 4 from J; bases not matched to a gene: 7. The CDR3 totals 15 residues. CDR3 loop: CASSFSDRAGNTIYF. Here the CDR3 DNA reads TGTGCCAGCAGCTTTTCGGACAGGGCCGGAAACACCATATATTTT.

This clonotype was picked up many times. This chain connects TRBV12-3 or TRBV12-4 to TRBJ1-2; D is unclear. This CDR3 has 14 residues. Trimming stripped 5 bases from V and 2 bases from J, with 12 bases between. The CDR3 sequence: CASSADDSNYGYTF. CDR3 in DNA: TGTGCCAGCAGTGCCGACGACTCAAACTATGGCTACACCTTC.